The clone carrying this T cell receptor (beta chain) was detected many times. What it recognizes is unknown. The data are from a study of T cell repertoires in cytomegalovirus infection. Study in general: Carrying CMV and the relevant HLA type showed in public TCR beta signatures. Study observations and caveats: The study found HLA-C-restricted CMV-specific TCR beta clonotypes dominating the ex vivo response. Identification of carriers of CMV plus the relevant HLA was performed using cumulative public TCR beta family frequency.

Trimming took 0 bases from V and 2 from J; bases not matched to a gene: 2. The V gene's germline CDR1 is MNHEY and CDR2 SVGEGT. This CDR3 is 16 amino acids long. TCRdb independently ran MiXCR on the reads; one entry per CDR3 protein. The repertoire holds about 260,000 distinct CDR3 sequences, with roughly 13% as singletons. The chain is built from TRBV6-2 or TRBV6-3 and TRBJ2-7, with 12 nucleotides matching TRBD2. Sequencing was carried out using PBMCs. The clonotype originates from a human donor in good health (CMV status not recorded). Some clones in this sample may be carry-over from other donors' samples. In nucleotides, the CDR3 is TGTGCCAGCAGTTACTCGGCTAGCGGGAGGGCCTACGAGCAGTACTTC. Its protein product is CASSYSASGRAYEQYF.